This TCR beta chain was found in a study of glioma-infiltrating T cells after dendritic cell vaccination (dated by TCRdb to 2015 to 2016). About the full investigation: A cohort of about 15 glioblastoma patients from Phase I and II dendritic cell vaccination trials was included, of whom 9 were newly diagnosed and 6 had recurrent disease. Three intradermal dendritic cell vaccine injections were administered to patients at biweekly intervals in the arm below the axilla. Between 2003 and 2012, the patients were given dendritic cell vaccination pulsed with autologous tumor lysate. The vaccine consisted of monocyte-derived dendritic cells cultured seven to eight days with IL-4 and GM-CSF, then pulsed overnight with autologous tumor lysate. Survival after dendritic cell vaccination was correlated with TCR sequencing metrics, including TIL content and tumor-blood repertoire overlap. Deep sequencing of TCR beta CDR3 regions was used to quantify tumor-infiltrating lymphocyte content and compare tumor and blood repertoires in dendritic cell-vaccinated glioblastoma patients.

V loses 4 bases at its end and J loses 4 bases; junction bases beyond the gene matches: 3. The germline V gene (reference sequence) gives CDR1 as LNHDA and CDR2 as SQIVND. Its CDR3 holds 15 amino acids, cysteine through phenylalanine. Left in the record is the CDR3 DNA by itself, 45 bases read in frame from the first base. As concerns this clone: Its target antigen remains unknown. No base-level quality is on record; no much larger clone is a single base apart.

Using the immunoSEQ assay, TCRB CDR3 regions were amplified from roughly 2.2 micrograms of genomic DNA, or from all available DNA when less than that was on hand. The multiplex PCR employed 60 forward primers targeting TCR V beta segments and 13 reverse primers targeting J beta segments. Synthetic control templates were spiked into each sample at limiting dilution to estimate reads per starting template. Sequencing produced 87 bp reads on the Illumina HiSeq System. Turning to the authors' computational methods: PCR and sequencing errors were removed by a nearest neighbor algorithm that merged closely related sequences. TCR overlap was defined as the percentage of unique tumor TCR beta sequences that were also present in the same patient's peripheral blood. The table comes from immuneACCESS by way of TCRdb, which keeps in-frame sequences with V and J called. Part of the clones is missing from these tables; in studies checked, under half for an unresolved V gene and the rest for unknown reasons. V and J calls plus clone size are reproduced from that table; the DNA served to infer D and trimming. The sample yields tens of thousands of clones; 85% to 90% were counted once. The ten largest clonotypes hold 9.5% to 12% of the sample.

Selection of patients required sufficient residual fresh-frozen tumor tissue and over two years of available survival data. Molecular status otherwise varied across the glioblastoma patients, but none of them carried an isocitrate dehydrogenase mutation. PBMC were collected before vaccination, two weeks after the third vaccination, and at tumor progression if progression occurred. The Qiagen DNeasy Blood extraction Kit was used to extract genomic DNA. The study at large found these results: Higher estimated pretreatment TIL content predicted longer time to progression and overall survival after dendritic cell vaccination. The response model built on TCR overlap across three groups was characterized as speculative, with prospective validation still needed. TCR clonality showed no direct relationship with survival, which suggests that a diverse polyclonal response may be important. The cohort was small and heterogeneous, with few patients having full blood and tumor sets and even fewer initial-recurrent tumor pairs.

Rearrangement joined TRBV19 to TRBJ2-2; the junction holds 10 bases that match TRBD2. Specimen: blood, collected before dendritic cell vaccination. This receptor was identified in a human donor with glioblastoma. The CDR3 corresponds to CASSTRTSGTGELFF. The DNA sequence reads TGTGCCAGTAGTACTCGGACTAGCGGCACCGGGGAGCTGTTTTTT. The variable domain in full, with residues beyond the CDR3 obtained from the reference TRBV19 and TRBJ2-2 genes, is DGGITQSPKYLFRKEGQNVTLSCEQNLNHDAMYWYRQDPGQGLRLIYYSQIVNDFQKGDIAEGYSVSREKKESFPLTVTSAQKNPTAFYLCASSTRTSGTGELFFGEGSRLTVL.